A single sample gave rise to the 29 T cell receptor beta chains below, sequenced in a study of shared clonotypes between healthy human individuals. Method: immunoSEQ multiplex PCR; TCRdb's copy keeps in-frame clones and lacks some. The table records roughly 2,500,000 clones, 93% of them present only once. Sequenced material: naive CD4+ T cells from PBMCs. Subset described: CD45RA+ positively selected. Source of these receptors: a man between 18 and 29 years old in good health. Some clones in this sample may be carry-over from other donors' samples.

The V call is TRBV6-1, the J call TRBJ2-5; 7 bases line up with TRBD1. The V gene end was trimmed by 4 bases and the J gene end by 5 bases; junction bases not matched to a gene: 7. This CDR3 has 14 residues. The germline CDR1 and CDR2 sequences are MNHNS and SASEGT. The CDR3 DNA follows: TGTGCCAGCAGTGCACAGGGGTATCGGGAGACCCAGTACTTC. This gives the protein CASSAQGYRETQYF.

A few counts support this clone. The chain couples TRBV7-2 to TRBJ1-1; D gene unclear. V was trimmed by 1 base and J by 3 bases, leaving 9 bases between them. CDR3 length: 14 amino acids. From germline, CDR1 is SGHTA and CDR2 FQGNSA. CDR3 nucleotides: TGTGCCAGCAGCTTAGTAGATGCGGACACTGAAGCTTTCTTT. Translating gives CASSLVDADTEAFF.

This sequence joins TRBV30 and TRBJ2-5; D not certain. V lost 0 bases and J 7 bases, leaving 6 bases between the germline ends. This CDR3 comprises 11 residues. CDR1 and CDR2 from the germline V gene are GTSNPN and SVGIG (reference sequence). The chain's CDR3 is CAWSVGVTQYF. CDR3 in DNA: TGTGCCTGGAGTGTTGGTGTGACCCAGTACTTC. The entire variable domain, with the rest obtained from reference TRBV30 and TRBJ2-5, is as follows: SQTIHQWPATLVQPVGSPLSLECTVEGTSNPNLYWYRQAAGRGLQLLFYSVGIGQISSEVPQNLSASRPQDRQFILSSKKLLLSDSGFYLCAWSVGVTQYFGPGTRLLVL.

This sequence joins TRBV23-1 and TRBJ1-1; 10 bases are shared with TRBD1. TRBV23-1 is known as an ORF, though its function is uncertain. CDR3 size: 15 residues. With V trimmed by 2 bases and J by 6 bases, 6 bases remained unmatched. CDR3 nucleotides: TGCGCCAGCAGTCAAAAGGACAGGGGGGTGGCTGAAGCTTTCTTT. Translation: CASSQKDRGVAEAFF.

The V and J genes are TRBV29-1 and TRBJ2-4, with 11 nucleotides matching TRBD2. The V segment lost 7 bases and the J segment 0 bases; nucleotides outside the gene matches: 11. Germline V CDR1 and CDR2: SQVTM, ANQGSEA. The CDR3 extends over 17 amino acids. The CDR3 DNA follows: TGCAGCGCCGGGGTAGCGGGAGGGAAAGGAGCCAAAAACATTCAGTACTTC. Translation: CSAGVAGGKGAKNIQYF.

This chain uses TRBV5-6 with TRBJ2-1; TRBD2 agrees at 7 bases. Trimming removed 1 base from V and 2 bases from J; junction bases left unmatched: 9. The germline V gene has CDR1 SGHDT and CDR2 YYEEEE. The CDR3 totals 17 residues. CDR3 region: CASSLRLRGRPYNEQFF. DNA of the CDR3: TGTGCCAGCAGCTTGCGTCTCCGCGGGAGACCCTACAATGAGCAGTTCTTC.

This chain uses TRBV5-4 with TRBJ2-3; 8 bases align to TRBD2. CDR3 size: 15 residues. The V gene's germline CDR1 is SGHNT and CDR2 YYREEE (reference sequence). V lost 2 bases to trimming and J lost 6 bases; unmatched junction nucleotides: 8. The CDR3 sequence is CASSFSGRAGDTQYF. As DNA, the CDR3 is TGTGCCAGCAGCTTCTCCGGGAGGGCGGGGGATACGCAGTATTTT.

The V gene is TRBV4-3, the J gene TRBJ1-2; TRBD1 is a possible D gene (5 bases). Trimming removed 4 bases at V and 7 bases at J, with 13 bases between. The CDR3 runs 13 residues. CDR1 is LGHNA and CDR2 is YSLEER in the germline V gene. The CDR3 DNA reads TGCGCCAGCAGCCGAGACAGAACGGGTGGCTACACCTTC. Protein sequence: CASSRDRTGGYTF.

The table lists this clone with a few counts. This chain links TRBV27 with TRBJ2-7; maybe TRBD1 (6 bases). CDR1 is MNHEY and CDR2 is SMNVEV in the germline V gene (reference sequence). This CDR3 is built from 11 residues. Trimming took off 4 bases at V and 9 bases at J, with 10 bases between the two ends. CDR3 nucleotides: TGTGCCAGCAGTTCCAGGGGAATGCAGTACTTC. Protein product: CASSSRGMQYF.

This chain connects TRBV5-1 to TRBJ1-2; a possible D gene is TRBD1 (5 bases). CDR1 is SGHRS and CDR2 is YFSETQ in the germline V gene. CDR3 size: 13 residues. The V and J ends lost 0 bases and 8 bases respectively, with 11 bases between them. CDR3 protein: CASSLDQGRGYTF. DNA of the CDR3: TGCGCCAGCAGCTTGGATCAGGGCCGCGGCTACACCTTC.

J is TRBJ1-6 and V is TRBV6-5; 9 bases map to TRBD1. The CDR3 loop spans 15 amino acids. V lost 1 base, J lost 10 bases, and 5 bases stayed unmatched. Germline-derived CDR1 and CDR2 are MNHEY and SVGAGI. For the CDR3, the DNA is TGTGCCAGCAGTTACTGGGGACAGGGCAAATCACCCCTCCACTTT. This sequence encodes CASSYWGQGKSPLHF.

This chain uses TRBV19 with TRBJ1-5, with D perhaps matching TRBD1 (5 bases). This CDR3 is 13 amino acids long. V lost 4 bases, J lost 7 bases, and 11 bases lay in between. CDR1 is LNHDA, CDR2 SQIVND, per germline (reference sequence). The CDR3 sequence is CASSKRGEQPQHF. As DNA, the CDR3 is TGTGCCAGTAGTAAAAGGGGCGAACAGCCCCAGCATTTT.

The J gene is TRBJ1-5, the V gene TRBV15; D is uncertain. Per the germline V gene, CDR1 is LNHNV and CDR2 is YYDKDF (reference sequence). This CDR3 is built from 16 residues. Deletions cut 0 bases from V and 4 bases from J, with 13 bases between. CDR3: CATSRDRLTANQPQHF. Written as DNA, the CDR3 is TGTGCCACCAGCAGAGATCGTCTAACAGCGAATCAGCCCCAGCATTTT.

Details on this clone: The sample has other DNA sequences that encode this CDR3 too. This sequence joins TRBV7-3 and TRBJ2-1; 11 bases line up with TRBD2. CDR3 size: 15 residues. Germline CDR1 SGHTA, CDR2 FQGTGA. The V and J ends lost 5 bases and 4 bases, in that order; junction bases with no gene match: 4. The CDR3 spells CASSAGLAAYNEQFF. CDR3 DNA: TGTGCCAGCAGCGCGGGACTAGCGGCTTACAATGAGCAGTTCTTC.

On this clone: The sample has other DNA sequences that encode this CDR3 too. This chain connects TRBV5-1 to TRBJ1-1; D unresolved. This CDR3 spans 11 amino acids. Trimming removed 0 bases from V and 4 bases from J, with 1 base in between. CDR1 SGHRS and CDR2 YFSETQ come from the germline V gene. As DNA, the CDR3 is TGCGCCAGCAGCTTGGGCACTGAAGCTTTCTTT. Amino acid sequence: CASSLGTEAFF.

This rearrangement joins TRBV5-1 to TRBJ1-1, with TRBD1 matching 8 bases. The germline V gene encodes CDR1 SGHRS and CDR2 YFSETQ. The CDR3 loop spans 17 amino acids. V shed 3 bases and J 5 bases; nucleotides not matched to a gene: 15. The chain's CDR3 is CASSSTSAGGVRTEAFF. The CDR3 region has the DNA TGCGCCAGCAGCTCCACATCCGCAGGGGGCGTTAGAACTGAAGCTTTCTTT.

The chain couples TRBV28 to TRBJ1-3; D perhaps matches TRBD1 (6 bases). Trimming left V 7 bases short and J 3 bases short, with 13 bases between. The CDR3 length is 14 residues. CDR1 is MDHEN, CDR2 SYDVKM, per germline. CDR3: CASTLSGVGNTIYF. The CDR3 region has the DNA TGTGCCAGCACCCTCTCAGGGGTTGGAAACACCATATATTTT.

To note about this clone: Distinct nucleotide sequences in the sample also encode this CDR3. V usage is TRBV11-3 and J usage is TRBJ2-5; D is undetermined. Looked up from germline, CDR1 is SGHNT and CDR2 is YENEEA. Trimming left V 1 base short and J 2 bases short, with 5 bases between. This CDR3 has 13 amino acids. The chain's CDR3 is CASSLVGQETQYF. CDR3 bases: TGTGCCAGCAGCTTAGTAGGTCAAGAGACCCAGTACTTC.

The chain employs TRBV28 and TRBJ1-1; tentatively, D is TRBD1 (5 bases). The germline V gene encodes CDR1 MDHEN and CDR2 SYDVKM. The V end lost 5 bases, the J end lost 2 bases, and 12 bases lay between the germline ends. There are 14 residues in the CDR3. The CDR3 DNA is TGTGCCAGCAGTCCCCCCGGGGCAAACACTGAAGCTTTCTTT. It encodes CASSPPGANTEAFF.

In nucleotides, the CDR3 is TGTGCCAGCAGCTTACCCCGTTGGCGGGATTACAATGAGCAGTTCTTC. It codes for CASSLPRWRDYNEQFF. V gene TRBV7-2 combines with J gene TRBJ2-1, with D maybe TRBD2 (6 bases). V was pared by 2 bases and J by 4 bases, with 15 bases between. The CDR3 has 16 amino acids. In germline, CDR1 is SGHTA, CDR2 FQGNSA. Looking up the rest from reference TRBV7-2 and TRBJ2-1 gives the full variable domain: GAGVSQSPSNKVTEKGKDVELRCDPISGHTALYWYRQSLGQGLEFLIYFQGNSAPDKSGLPSDRFSAERTGGSVSTLTIQRTQQEDSAVYLCASSLPRWRDYNEQFFGPGTRLTVL.

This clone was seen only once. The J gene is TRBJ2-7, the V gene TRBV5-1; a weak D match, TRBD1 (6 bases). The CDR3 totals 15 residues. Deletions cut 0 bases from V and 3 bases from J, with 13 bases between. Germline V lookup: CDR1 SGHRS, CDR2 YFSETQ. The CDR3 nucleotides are TGCGCCAGCAGCTTGGTCCCCGGGACAATCTACGAGCAGTACTTC. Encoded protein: CASSLVPGTIYEQYF.

DNA of the CDR3: TGTGCCAGCAGCCCCCTAGCGGGAGGTATCCATGAGCAGTTCTTC. Encoded protein: CASSPLAGGIHEQFF. This sequence joins TRBV11-2 and TRBJ2-1, with TRBD2 identical over 11 bases. This CDR3 comprises 15 residues. The germline CDR1 and CDR2 sequences are SGHAT and FQNNGV. Trimming cost V 5 bases and J 8 bases; bases outside gene matches: 8.

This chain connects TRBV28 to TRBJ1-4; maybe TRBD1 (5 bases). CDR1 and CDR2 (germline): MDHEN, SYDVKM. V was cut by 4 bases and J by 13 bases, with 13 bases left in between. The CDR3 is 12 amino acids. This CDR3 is CASSSYQGGLFF. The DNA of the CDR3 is TGTGCCAGCAGTTCTTACCAGGGTGGACTGTTTTTT.

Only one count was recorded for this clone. The CDR3 coding sequence is TGTGCCAGCAGCTTAGCTGCGGCTAGCGGCCAAGAGACCCAGTACTTC. This encodes CASSLAAASGQETQYF. The V gene is TRBV7-2, the J gene TRBJ2-5; 7 bases are shared with TRBD2. CDR1 and CDR2 (germline): SGHTA, FQGNSA. Trimming took 0 bases from V and 1 from J; bases not matched to a gene: 5. There are 16 residues in the CDR3.

This CDR3 is CASTTSGSWVETQYF. In nucleotides, the CDR3 is TGTGCCAGCACGACTAGCGGGAGTTGGGTAGAGACCCAGTACTTC. This chain connects TRBV9 to TRBJ2-5; 12 bases map to TRBD2. V gave up 6 bases and J gave up 4 bases; unmatched junction bases: 7. The CDR3 covers 15 residues. Per the germline V gene, CDR1 is SGDLS and CDR2 is YYNGEE.

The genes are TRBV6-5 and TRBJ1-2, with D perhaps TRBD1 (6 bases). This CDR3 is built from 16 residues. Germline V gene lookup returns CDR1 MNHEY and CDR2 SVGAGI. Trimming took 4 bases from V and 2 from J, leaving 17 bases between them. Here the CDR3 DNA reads TGTGCCAGCAGTTCTGGAGGGGGACCACGAAACTATGGCTACACCTTC. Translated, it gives CASSSGGGPRNYGYTF.

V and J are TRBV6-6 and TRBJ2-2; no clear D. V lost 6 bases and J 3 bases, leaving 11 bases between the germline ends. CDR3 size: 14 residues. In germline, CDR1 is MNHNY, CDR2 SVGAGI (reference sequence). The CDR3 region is CASSRQRYTGELFF. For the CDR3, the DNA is TGTGCCAGCAGCCGTCAGAGGTACACCGGGGAGCTGTTTTTT.

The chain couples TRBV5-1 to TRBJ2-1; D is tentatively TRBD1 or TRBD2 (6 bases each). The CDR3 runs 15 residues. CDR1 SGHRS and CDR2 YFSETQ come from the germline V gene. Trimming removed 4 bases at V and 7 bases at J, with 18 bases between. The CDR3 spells CASSHNREVANEQFF. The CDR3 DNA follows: TGCGCCAGCAGCCACAACAGGGAGGTGGCGAATGAGCAGTTCTTC. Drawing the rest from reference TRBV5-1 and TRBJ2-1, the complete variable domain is KAGVTQTPRYLIKTRGQQVTLSCSPISGHRSVSWYQQTPGQGLQFLFEYFSETQRNKGNFPGRFSGRQFSNSRSEMNVSTLELGDSALYLCASSHNREVANEQFFGPGTRLTVL.

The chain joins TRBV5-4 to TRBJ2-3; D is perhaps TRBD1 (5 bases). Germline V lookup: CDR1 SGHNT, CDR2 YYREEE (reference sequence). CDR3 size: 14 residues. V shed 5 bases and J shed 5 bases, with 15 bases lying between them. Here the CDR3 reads CASRISQEKDTQYF. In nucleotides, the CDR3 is TGTGCCAGCAGGATCTCACAGGAGAAAGATACGCAGTATTTT.